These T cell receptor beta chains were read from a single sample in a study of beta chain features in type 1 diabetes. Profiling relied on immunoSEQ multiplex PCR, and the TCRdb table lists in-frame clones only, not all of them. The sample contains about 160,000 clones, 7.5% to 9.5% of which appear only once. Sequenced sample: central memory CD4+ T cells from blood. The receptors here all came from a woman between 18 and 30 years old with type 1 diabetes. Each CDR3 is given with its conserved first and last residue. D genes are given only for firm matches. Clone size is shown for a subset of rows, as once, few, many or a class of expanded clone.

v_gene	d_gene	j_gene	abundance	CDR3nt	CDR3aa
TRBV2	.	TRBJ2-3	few	TGTGCCAGTACTAGTATTGGCACAGATACGCAGTATTTT	CASTSIGTDTQYF
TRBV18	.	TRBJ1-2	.	TGTGCCAGCTCAACAGGTCTCGAAGCTAACTATGGCTACACCTTC	CASSTGLEANYGYTF
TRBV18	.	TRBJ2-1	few	TGTGCCAGCTCACCCCCCTGGGGAGACTACAATGAGCAGTTCTTC	CASSPPWGDYNEQFF
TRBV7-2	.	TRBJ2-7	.	TGTGCCAGCAAGACCGACAGCTACGAGCAGTACTTC	CASKTDSYEQYF
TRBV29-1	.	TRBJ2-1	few	TGCAGCGTTGAATCCGGTAGTGAGCAGTTCTTC	CSVESGSEQFF
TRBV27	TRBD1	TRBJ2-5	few	TGTGCCAGCAGTGTAAGGGGGCGGATCGGGGAGACCCAGTACTTC	CASSVRGRIGETQYF
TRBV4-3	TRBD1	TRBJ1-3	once	TGCGCCAGCAGTCCCGGGACAGGGGCTGGCGGCACCATATATTTT	CASSPGTGAGGTIYF
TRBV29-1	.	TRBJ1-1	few	TGCAGCGTTGAAGGGGCGGGGGGCGTTGAAGCTTTCTTT	CSVEGAGGVEAFF
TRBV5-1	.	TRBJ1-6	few	TGCGCCAGCAACGTGGGCGGGGGGGATTCACCCCTCCACTTT	CASNVGGGDSPLHF
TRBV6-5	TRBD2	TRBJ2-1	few	TGTGCCAGCAGTCGGGGACTAGAAGTCGCTGAGCAGTTCTTC	CASSRGLEVAEQFF
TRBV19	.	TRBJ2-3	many	TGTGCCAGTAGTATTGGACGCGGGCTCACAGATACGCAGTATTTT	CASSIGRGLTDTQYF
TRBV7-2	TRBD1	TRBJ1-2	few	TGTGCCAGCAGCCGGGACAGCTATGGCTACACCTTC	CASSRDSYGYTF
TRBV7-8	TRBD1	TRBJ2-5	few	TGTGCCAGCAGCCTAGGCGGACAGGATAGTCCCCAGTACTTC	CASSLGGQDSPQYF
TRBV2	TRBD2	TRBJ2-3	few	TGTGCCAGCAGTGAAGGACTAGCGGTAGATACGCAGTATTTT	CASSEGLAVDTQYF
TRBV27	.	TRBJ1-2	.	TGTGCCAGCAGGAACGGACAGCTAGCTAACTATGGCTACACCTTC	CASRNGQLANYGYTF
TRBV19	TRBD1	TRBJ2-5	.	TGTGCCAGTAGTAGTCGGGACAGAACTTTACAAGAGACCCAGTACTTC	CASSSRDRTLQETQYF
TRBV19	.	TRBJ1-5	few	TGTGCCAGTAGTATTCAGACAGGCAATCAGCCCCAGCATTTT	CASSIQTGNQPQHF
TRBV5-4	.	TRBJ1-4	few	TGTGCCAGCAGCACATGGGGGCGAGAAAAACTGTTTTTT	CASSTWGREKLFF